The subject of this entry is one TCR beta chain. The CDR3 runs 16 residues. CDR1 and CDR2 (germline): MGHRA, YSYEKL. V shed 3 bases, J shed 5 bases, and the junction held 9 bases outside the gene matches. Genomic DNA from each subset was divided evenly over several immunoSEQ plates. The method was immunoSEQ multiplex PCR; TCRdb's version includes in-frame clones alone and lacks a portion of them. The sample lists some 580,000 clones, more than 95% occurring once. These data are taken from a study of shared clonotypes between healthy human individuals. The naive CD8 subset, CD45RO-negative cells positively selected for CCR7, excluded terminally differentiated effector memory CD45RA+ cells. The donors, all of them Caucasian adults, lived in Nashville, Tennessee.

The chain is built from TRBV4-1 and TRBJ2-2; 7 positions match TRBD2. The sequenced sample was naive CD8+ T cells sorted from blood. The sequence derives from a young man in good health. In nucleotides, the CDR3 is TGCGCCAGCAGCCATCCTCCGGGACTAAAGACCGGGGAGCTGTTTTTT. This translates into CASSHPPGLKTGELFF.